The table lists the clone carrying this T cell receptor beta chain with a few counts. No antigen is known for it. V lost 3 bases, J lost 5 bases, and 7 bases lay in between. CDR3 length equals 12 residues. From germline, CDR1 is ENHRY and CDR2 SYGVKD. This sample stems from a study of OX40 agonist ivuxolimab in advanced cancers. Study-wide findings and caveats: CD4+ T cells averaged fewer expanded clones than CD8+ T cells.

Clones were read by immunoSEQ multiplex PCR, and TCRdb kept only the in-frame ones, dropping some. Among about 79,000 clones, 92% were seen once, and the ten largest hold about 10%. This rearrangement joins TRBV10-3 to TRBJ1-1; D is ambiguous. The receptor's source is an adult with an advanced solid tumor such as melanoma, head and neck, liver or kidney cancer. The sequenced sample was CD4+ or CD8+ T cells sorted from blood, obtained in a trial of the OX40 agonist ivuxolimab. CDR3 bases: TGTGCCATCAGTGAAGACACAACTGAAGCTTTCTTT. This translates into CAISEDTTEAFF.